The clone carrying this T cell receptor beta chain was recorded many times. The antigen is unknown. This record belongs to a study of human T cells and chemical hapten exposure. Sample time point: patch test 2, 6 weeks after DPC sensitization. The treatment denotes: therapeutic diphenylcyclopropenone sensitization with weekly scalp DPC. Patches went on only after blood had been drawn each time. TCRdb reanalysed the RACE reads using MiXCR and keeps one entry per CDR3 protein. The table records about 96,000 distinct CDR3 sequences, 7.5% to 10% of them present only once. Study outcomes and limitations: Controls formed significantly fewer large CDR3 similarity clusters than expanded TCRs did.

The CDR3 has 13 amino acids. V lost 2 bases and J lost 5, with 10 bases in between. Germline V gene lookup returns CDR1 KGHSH and CDR2 LQKENI. This chain links TRBV18 with TRBJ2-7; D call uncertain. The sequence was obtained from a woman in her thirties or forties with alopecia areata. Some clones in this sample may be carry-over from other donors' samples. Material: whole blood, obtained in connection with sensitization to the hapten diphenylcyclopropenone (DPC). The chain's CDR3 is CASSPTVYNEQYF. CDR3 nucleotides: TGTGCCAGCTCACCAACTGTGTATAACGAGCAGTACTTC. The complete variable domain, with remaining parts taken from reference TRBV18 and TRBJ2-7, reads NAGVMQNPRHLVRRRGQEARLRCSPMKGHSHVYWYRQLPEEGLKFMVYLQKENIIDESGMPKERFSAEFPKEGPSILRIQQVVRGDSAAYFCASSPTVYNEQYFGPGTRLTVT.